A single TCR beta chain is shown here with its context. The data are from a study of blood T cell repertoires in COVID-19. Across the whole study: Whether acute or convalescent, the COVID-19 samples came from the United States, Italy and Spain. Nucleic acid was either cDNA or gDNA, and it came from T cells, B-cell-depleted T cells, or PBMCs.

Methods used by the authors: Reference gene primer amplification yielded estimated nucleated cell counts. Libraries were prepared by immunoSEQ multiplex PCR; TCRdb keeps only in-frame clonotypes and omits some of them. V, J and clone size are taken as reported in that table, and D and trimming were inferred from the DNA itself. The data contain around 270,000 clones, about 88% of them singletons. V lost 4 bases, J lost 2 bases, and 9 bases stayed unmatched. The V gene's germline CDR1 is SGHRS and CDR2 YFSETQ. This CDR3 region has 17 residues. While infection was still active, Seattle patients were enrolled and then followed longitudinally.

V gene TRBV5-1 combines with J gene TRBJ2-6; TRBD1 matches at 7 bases. Material: peripheral blood. This receptor was identified in a woman aged 55-70 years with COVID-19, enrolled during active disease. CDR3 sequence: CASSQERGLTGANVLTF. Written as DNA, the CDR3 is TGCGCCAGCAGCCAGGAAAGGGGGCTAACTGGGGCCAACGTCCTGACTTTC.